This T cell receptor beta chain was recorded in a study of shared clonotypes between healthy human individuals. Study outcomes and limitations: The study found lower generation probabilities in non-shared clonotypes than in those shared by all four donors. Sharing across four donors was highest in naive CD4 (approximately 5%) and lowest in memory CD8 (roughly 0.4%).

Sequenced by immunoSEQ multiplex PCR; TCRdb stores in-frame clones only, minus some. The top ten clones hold 1.5% to 2% of a sample with more than 2 million clones, just over 90% of them seen once. Concerning this clone: What it binds is not known.

In the naive CD8 group, cells lacked CD45RO and were positively selected for CCR7, so terminally differentiated effector memory CD45RA+ cells were left out. The source is a young man in good health. Some clones in this sample may be carry-over from other donors' samples. Specimen: naive CD8+ T cells from PBMCs.

The DNA for the CDR3 is TGTGCCAGCAGTGAAGGCCGTTGGGGCCTCGCCGCCAAAAACATTCAGTACTTC. It codes for CASSEGRWGLAAKNIQYF. V is TRBV6-1 and J is TRBJ2-4, with TRBD1 as a possible D gene (5 bases). The CDR3 loop spans 18 amino acids. V was trimmed by 1 base and J by 1 base, leaving 17 bases between them. Per the germline V gene, CDR1 is MNHNS and CDR2 is SASEGT.